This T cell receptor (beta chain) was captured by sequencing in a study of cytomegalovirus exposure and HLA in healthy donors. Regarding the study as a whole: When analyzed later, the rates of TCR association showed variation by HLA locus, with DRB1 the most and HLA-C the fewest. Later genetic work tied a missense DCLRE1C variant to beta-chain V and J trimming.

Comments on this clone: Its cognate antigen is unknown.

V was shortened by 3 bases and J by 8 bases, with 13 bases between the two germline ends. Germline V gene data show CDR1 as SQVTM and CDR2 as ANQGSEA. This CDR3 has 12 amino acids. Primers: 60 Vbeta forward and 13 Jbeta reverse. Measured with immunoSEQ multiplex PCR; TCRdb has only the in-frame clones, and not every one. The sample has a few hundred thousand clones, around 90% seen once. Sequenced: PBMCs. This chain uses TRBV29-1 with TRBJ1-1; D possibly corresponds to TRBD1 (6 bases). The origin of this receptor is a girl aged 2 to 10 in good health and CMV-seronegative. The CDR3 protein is CSVETQGSEAFF. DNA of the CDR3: TGCAGCGTTGAGACGCAGGGGTCAGAAGCTTTCTTT.